The clone carrying this TCR beta chain occurred once. What it binds is not known. Sample treatment: around 19 received Ad26.COV2.S at low or high dose, single or two shots; several received placebo; per-sample allocation not given. The investigators took samples on day 63 after the first vaccine or placebo injection. The vaccine antigen was prefusion-stabilized Wuhan SARS-CoV-2 spike. This entry comes from a study of Ad26.COV2.S vaccination and SARS-CoV-2 variants. Study in general: Intramuscular Ad26.COV2.S at 5x10^10 or 1x10^11 viral particles. Study-level points and caveats: For non-spike TCRs, breadth in vaccine recipients resembled that in placebo recipients. Placebo recipients had lower spike-specific TCR breadth than vaccine recipients.

Trimming stripped 6 bases from V and 5 bases from J, with 10 bases between. Germline V lookup: CDR1 MDHEN, CDR2 SYDVKM. CDR3 length: 13 amino acids. Assay: immunoSEQ multiplex PCR; the TCRdb copy retains only in-frame clones and omits some. The sample has 440,000 or so clones; 89% are singletons. This material consisted of peripheral blood, taken in a trial of Ad26.COV2.S vaccine versus placebo. The clonotype originates from a person between 18 and 59 years old who received the Ad26.COV2.S COVID-19 vaccine or a placebo. The V and J genes are TRBV28 and TRBJ1-4; D unclear. The CDR3 spells CASRTALNEKLFF. CDR3 coding DNA: TGTGCCAGCAGGACGGCATTAAATGAAAAACTGTTTTTT.